The 12 T cell receptor beta chains in this list originate from one sample, sequenced in a study of blood T cell repertoires in COVID-19. Clones were read by immunoSEQ multiplex PCR, and TCRdb kept only the in-frame ones, dropping some. The table lists 45,000 to 65,000 clones, roughly 79% of them singletons. Sequenced: peripheral blood. Every receptor here comes from a woman aged 55-69 years with acute or convalescent COVID-19.

The V call is TRBV7-9, the J call TRBJ1-5, with D perhaps TRBD1 (5 bases). The CDR3 length is 15 residues. V dropped 1 base and J dropped 5 bases, with 12 bases sitting between them. CDR1 and CDR2 (germline): SEHNR, FQNEAQ (reference sequence). The CDR3 loop is CASSLGGEWYQPQHF. The CDR3 DNA reads TGTGCCAGCAGCTTAGGGGGGGAGTGGTATCAGCCCCAGCATTTT.

This chain links TRBV24-1 with TRBJ2-1; D is possibly TRBD2 (5 bases). The germline V gene encodes CDR1 KGHDR and CDR2 SFDVKD. The CDR3 spans 13 residues. Trimming left V 10 bases short and J 3 bases short, with 12 bases between. As DNA, the CDR3 is TGTGCCACGGGTGCCGACTACTACAATGAGCAGTTCTTC. Amino acid sequence: CATGADYYNEQFF.

The chain combines TRBV12-3 or TRBV12-4 with TRBJ2-1; no reliable D call. V lost 3 bases to trimming and J lost 5 bases, with 8 bases between them. CDR3 length equals 13 residues. CDR3 nucleotides: TGTGCCAGCAGTTTGAACATGAACAATGAGCAGTTCTTC. It specifies CASSLNMNNEQFF.

This chain connects TRBV4-1 to TRBJ2-1, with TRBD2 matching 8 bases. The CDR3 loop spans 16 amino acids. Trimming at V came to 1 base and at J to 4 bases, leaving 6 bases not matched to a gene. Germline-derived CDR1 and CDR2 are MGHRA and YSYEKL. The CDR3 here is CASSQGGAGGYNEQFF. The CDR3 coding sequence is TGCGCCAGCAGCCAAGGGGGGGCGGGAGGTTACAATGAGCAGTTCTTC.

V usage is TRBV7-9 and J usage is TRBJ1-2; TRBD1 is a possible D gene (6 bases). Germline V CDR1 and CDR2: SEHNR, FQNEAQ (reference sequence). Trimming cost V 5 bases and J 6 bases, with 19 bases left between them. The CDR3 is 15 residues long. Here the CDR3 reads CASSTQGSGLDGYTF. In nucleotides, the CDR3 is TGTGCCAGCAGCACACAGGGAAGTGGGTTGGATGGCTACACCTTC.

The gene calls are TRBV5-1 and TRBJ2-4; 7 bases agree with TRBD1. Germline V gives CDR1 SGHRS, CDR2 YFSETQ. After removal of 4 bases from V and 0 bases from J, the junction contained 7 bases not matched to a gene. The CDR3 is 16 residues long. CDR3 in amino acids: CASSPRQGIAKNIQYF. The CDR3 region has the DNA TGCGCCAGCAGCCCTAGACAGGGAATAGCCAAAAACATTCAGTACTTC.

V gene TRBV16 combines with J gene TRBJ1-4, with D perhaps TRBD1 (5 bases). The length of the CDR3 is 15 residues. CDR1 is KGHSY and CDR2 is FQNENV in the germline V gene. Between the trimmed V and J ends, which lost 3 bases and 7 bases, there was a span of 15 bases. The CDR3 protein is CASSQPGLGSEKLFF. CDR3 nucleotide sequence: TGTGCCAGCAGCCAGCCGGGACTGGGAAGTGAAAAACTGTTTTTT.

The chain combines TRBV28 with TRBJ2-3, with TRBD2 matching 14 bases. V lost 4 bases and J lost 5; bases outside the gene matches: 8. The CDR3 has 17 amino acids. Germline loops: CDR1 MDHEN, CDR2 SYDVKM. In DNA form, the CDR3 reads TGTGCCAGCAGTTCCCACGGACTAGCGGGGGGAAGAGATACGCAGTATTTT. It encodes CASSSHGLAGGRDTQYF.

There are a few counts of this clone. This CDR3 reads CASRGNGMFNYGYTF. DNA for the CDR3: TGTGCCAGTAGGGGCAATGGAATGTTTAACTATGGCTACACCTTC. The rearrangement links TRBV19 to TRBJ1-2; D call uncertain. Trimming took off 6 bases at V and 1 base at J, with 15 bases between the two ends. The CDR3 is 15 residues long. Germline V gene sequence: CDR1 LNHDA, CDR2 SQIVND (reference sequence).

The chain joins TRBV6-5 to TRBJ1-6, with 11 positions matching TRBD1. The length of the CDR3 is 15 residues. The junction had 7 bases not matched to a gene; V was cut back by 5 bases and J by 10 bases. Germline lookup yields CDR1 MNHEY and CDR2 SVGAGI. This CDR3 is CASSPGTGGRSPLHF. CDR3 nucleotide sequence: TGTGCCAGCAGTCCCGGGACAGGGGGTCGATCACCCCTCCACTTT.

This clone was observed once. V gene TRBV2 combines with J gene TRBJ1-3; D is uncertain. Trimming removed 3 bases from V and 0 bases from J, with 9 bases in between. The V gene's germline CDR1 is SNHLY and CDR2 FYNNEI. The CDR3 loop spans 15 amino acids. Here the CDR3 DNA reads TGTGCCAGCAGTGAGACAAGGATCTCTGGAAACACCATATATTTT. Translating gives CASSETRISGNTIYF.

V gene TRBV30 combines with J gene TRBJ1-5; D not resolved. CDR3 length equals 13 residues. V lost 0 bases, J lost 2 bases, and 5 bases lay in between. The germline gives CDR1 GTSNPN, CDR2 SVGIG (reference sequence). As DNA, the CDR3 is TGTGCCTGGAGTGTAGCTGGCAATCAGCCCCAGCATTTT. Translation: CAWSVAGNQPQHF. Full variable domain (rest looked up from reference TRBV30 and TRBJ1-5): SQTIHQWPATLVQPVGSPLSLECTVEGTSNPNLYWYRQAAGRGLQLLFYSVGIGQISSEVPQNLSASRPQDRQFILSSKKLLLSDSGFYLCAWSVAGNQPQHFGDGTRLSIL.